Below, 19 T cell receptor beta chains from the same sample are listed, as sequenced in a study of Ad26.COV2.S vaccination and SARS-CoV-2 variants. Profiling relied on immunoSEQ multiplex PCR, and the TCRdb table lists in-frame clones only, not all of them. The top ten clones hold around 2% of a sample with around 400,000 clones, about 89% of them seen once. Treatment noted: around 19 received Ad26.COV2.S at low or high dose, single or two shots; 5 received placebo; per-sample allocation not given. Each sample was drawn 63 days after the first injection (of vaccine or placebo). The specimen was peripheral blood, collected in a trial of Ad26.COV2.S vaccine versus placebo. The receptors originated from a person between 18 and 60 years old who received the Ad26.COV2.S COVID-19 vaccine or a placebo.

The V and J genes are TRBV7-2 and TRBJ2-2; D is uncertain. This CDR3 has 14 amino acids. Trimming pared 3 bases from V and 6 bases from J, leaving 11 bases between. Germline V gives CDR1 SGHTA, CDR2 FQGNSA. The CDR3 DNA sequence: TGTGCCAGCAGCTTTGCTAGAACCTCCGGGGAGCTGTTTTTT. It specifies CASSFARTSGELFF.

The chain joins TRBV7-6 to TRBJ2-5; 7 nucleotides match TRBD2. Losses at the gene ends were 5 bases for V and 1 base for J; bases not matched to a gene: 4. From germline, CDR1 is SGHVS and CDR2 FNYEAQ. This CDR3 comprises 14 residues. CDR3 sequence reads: CASSPGTIQETQYF. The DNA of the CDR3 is TGTGCCAGCAGCCCAGGGACTATCCAAGAGACCCAGTACTTC.

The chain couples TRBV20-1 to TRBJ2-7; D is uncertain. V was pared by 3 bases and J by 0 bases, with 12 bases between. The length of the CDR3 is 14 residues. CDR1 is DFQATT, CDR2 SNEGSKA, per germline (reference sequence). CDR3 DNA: TGCAGTGCTAGTTACGAAAAAAGCTCCTACGAGCAGTACTTC. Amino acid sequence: CSASYEKSSYEQYF.

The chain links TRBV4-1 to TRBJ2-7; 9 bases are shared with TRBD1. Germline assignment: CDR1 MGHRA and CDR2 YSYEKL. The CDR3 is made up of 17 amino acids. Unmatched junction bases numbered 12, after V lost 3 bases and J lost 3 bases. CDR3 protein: CASSQDRTGAIFYEQYF. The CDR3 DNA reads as TGCGCCAGCAGCCAGGATCGGACAGGGGCGATTTTCTACGAGCAGTACTTC.

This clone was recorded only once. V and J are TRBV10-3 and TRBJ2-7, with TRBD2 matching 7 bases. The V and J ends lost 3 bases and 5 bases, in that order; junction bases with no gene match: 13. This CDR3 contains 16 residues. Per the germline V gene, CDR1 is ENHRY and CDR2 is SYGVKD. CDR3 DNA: TGTGCCATCAGTGACGGAGCGGGAATCGAATCCCACGAGCAGTACTTC. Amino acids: CAISDGAGIESHEQYF.

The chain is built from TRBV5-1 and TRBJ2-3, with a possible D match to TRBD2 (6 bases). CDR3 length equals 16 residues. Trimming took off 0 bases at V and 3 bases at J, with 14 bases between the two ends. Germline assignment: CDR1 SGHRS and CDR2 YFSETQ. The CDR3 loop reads CASSLGGGSRTDTQYF. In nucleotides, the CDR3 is TGCGCCAGCAGCTTGGGAGGAGGGTCTAGGACAGATACGCAGTATTTT.

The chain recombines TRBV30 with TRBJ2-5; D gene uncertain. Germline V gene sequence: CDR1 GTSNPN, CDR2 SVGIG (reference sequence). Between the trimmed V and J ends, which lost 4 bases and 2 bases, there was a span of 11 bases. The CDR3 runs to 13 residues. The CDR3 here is CAWKRPQQETQYF. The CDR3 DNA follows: TGTGCCTGGAAAAGACCCCAACAAGAGACCCAGTACTTC.

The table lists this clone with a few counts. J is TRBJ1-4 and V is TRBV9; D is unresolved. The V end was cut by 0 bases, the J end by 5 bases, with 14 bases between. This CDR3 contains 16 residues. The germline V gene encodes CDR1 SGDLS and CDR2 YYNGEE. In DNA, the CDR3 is TGTGCCAGCAGCGTAGCTCCACAGACCTCGAATGAAAAACTGTTTTTT. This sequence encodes CASSVAPQTSNEKLFF.

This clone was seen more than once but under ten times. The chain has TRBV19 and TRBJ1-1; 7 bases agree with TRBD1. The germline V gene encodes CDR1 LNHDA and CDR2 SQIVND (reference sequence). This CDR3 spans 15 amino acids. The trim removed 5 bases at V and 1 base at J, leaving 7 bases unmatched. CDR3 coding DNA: TGTGCCAGTAGTCTAACGACAGGGTCGAACACTGAAGCTTTCTTT. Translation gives CASSLTTGSNTEAFF.

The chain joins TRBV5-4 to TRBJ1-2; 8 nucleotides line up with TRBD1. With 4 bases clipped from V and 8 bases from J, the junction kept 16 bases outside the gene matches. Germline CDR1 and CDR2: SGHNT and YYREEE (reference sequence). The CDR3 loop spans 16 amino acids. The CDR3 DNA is TGTGCCAGCAGCCCTGGACAGGGCGGCAGGGAGGAAGGCTACACCTTC. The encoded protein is CASSPGQGGREEGYTF.

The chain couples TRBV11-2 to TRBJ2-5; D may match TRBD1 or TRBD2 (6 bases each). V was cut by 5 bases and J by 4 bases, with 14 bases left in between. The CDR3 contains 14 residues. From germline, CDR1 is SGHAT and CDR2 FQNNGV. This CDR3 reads CASSPTGAGETQYF. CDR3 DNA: TGTGCCAGCAGCCCCACGGGGGCGGGAGAGACCCAGTACTTC.

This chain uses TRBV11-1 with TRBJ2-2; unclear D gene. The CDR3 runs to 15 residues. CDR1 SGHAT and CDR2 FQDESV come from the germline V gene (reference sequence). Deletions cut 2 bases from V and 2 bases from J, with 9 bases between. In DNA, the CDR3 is TGTGCCAGCAGCTTACCGGTGCAAAACACCGGGGAGCTGTTTTTT. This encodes CASSLPVQNTGELFF.

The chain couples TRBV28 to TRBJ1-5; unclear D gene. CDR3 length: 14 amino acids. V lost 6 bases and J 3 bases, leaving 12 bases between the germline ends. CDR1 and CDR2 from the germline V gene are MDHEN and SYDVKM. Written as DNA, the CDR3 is TGTGCCAGCAGCGGCCCGGTCCTCAATCAGCCCCAGCATTTT. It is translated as CASSGPVLNQPQHF. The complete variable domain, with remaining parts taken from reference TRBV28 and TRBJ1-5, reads DVKVTQSSRYLVKRTGEKVFLECVQDMDHENMFWYRQDPGLGLRLIYFSYDVKMKEKGDIPEGYSVSREKKERFSLILESASTNQTSMYLCASSGPVLNQPQHFGDGTRLSIL.

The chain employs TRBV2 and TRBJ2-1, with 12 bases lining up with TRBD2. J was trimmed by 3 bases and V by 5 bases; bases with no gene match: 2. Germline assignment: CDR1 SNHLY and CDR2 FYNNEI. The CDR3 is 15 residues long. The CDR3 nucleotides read TGTGCCAGCAGTTCGACTAGCGGGAGCTACAATGAGCAGTTCTTC. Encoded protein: CASSSTSGSYNEQFF.

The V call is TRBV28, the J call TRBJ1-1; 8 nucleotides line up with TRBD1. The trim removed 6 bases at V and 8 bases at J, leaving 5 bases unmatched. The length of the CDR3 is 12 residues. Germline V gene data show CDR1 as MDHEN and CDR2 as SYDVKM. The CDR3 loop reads CASRGQGLEAFF. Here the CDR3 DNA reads TGTGCCAGCAGAGGACAGGGCCTCGAAGCTTTCTTT.

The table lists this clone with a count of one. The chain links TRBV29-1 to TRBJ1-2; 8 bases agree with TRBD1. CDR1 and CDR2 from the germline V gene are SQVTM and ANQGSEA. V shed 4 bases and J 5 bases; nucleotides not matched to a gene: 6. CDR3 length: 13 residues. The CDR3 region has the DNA TGCAGCGTTGGTGGGACAGGTGATTATGGCTACACCTTC. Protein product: CSVGGTGDYGYTF.

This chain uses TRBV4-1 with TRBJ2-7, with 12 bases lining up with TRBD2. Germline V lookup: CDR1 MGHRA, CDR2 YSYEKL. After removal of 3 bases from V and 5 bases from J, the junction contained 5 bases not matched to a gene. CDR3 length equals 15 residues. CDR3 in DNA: TGCGCCAGCAGCCACCGACTAGCGGGAGTCAACGAGCAGTACTTC. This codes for CASSHRLAGVNEQYF.

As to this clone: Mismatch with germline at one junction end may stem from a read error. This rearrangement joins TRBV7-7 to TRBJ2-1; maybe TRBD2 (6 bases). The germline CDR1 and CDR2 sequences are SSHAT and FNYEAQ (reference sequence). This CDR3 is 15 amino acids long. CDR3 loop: CASSLAAEGYNEQFF. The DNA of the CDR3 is TGTGCTAGCAGCTTAGCAGCGGAGGGGTACAATGAGCAGTTCTTC.

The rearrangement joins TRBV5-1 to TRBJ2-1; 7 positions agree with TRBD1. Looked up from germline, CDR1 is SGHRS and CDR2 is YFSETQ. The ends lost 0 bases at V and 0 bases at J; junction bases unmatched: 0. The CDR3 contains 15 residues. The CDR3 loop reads CASSLGQGSYNEQFF. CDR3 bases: TGCGCCAGCAGCTTGGGACAGGGCTCCTACAATGAGCAGTTCTTC.